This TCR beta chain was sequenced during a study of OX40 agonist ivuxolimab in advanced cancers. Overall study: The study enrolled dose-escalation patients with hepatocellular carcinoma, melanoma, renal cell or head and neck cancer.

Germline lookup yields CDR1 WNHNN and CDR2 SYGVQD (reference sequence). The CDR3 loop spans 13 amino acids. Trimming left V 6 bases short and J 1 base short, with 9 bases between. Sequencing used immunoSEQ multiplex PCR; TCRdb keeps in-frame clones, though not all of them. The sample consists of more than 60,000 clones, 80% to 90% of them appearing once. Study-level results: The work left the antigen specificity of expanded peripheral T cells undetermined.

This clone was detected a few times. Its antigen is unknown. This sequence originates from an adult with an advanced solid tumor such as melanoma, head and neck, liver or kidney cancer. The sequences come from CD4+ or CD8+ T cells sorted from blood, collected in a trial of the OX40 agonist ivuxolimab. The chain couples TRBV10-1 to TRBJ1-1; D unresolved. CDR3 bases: TGCGCCAGCAGAGTTGACGAGAACACTGAAGCTTTCTTT. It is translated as CASRVDENTEAFF.